These 23 T cell receptor beta chains share one sample of origin, sequenced in a study of blood T cell repertoires in COVID-19. Sequencing was performed with immunoSEQ multiplex PCR; in TCRdb, only in-frame clones are kept and a portion is missing. The table includes approximately 84,000 clones, roughly 90% detected once. The sequencing input was peripheral blood. The source of these receptors is a human donor with active COVID-19. The donor label of this sample is uncertain.

The genes are TRBV5-6 and TRBJ1-1, with a possible D match to TRBD1 (6 bases). The CDR3 is 15 residues long. Germline V gene lookup returns CDR1 SGHDT and CDR2 YYEEEE. Trimming removed 4 bases from V and 1 base from J, with 14 bases in between. CDR3 sequence (DNA): TGTGCCAGCAGCCAGACGGGACACAAGAACACTGAAGCTTTCTTT. It translates to CASSQTGHKNTEAFF.

This sequence joins TRBV18 and TRBJ2-5; D possibly corresponds to TRBD1 (6 bases). The CDR3 is made up of 14 amino acids. V lost 3 bases to trimming and J lost 2 bases, with 10 bases between them. Germline V lookup: CDR1 KGHSH, CDR2 LQKENI. The CDR3 spells CASSPDSLQETQYF. CDR3 bases: TGTGCCAGCTCACCGGACAGTTTACAAGAGACCCAGTACTTC. Full variable domain (missing parts from reference TRBV18 and TRBJ2-5): NAGVMQNPRHLVRRRGQEARLRCSPMKGHSHVYWYRQLPEEGLKFMVYLQKENIIDESGMPKERFSAEFPKEGPSILRIQQVVRGDSAAYFCASSPDSLQETQYFGPGTRLLVL.

V is TRBV28 and J is TRBJ1-5; 9 nucleotides match TRBD1. The ends lost 5 bases at V and 3 bases at J; junction bases unmatched: 5. This CDR3 has 15 amino acids. The germline CDR1 and CDR2 sequences are MDHEN and SYDVKM. CDR3 in amino acids: CASSPGTGINQPQHF. CDR3 DNA sequence: TGTGCCAGCAGTCCCGGGACAGGGATCAATCAGCCCCAGCATTTT.

This chain connects TRBV6-2 or TRBV6-3 to TRBJ2-2; D is unclear. This CDR3 spans 16 amino acids. V was clipped by 2 bases and J by 4 bases, with 14 bases between them. The V gene's germline CDR1 is MNHEY and CDR2 SVGEGT. The CDR3 reads CASSYLWSRSTGELFF. CDR3 sequence (DNA): TGTGCCAGCAGTTACCTCTGGAGCAGAAGCACCGGGGAGCTGTTTTTT.

This clone was seen more than once but under ten times. The chain joins TRBV7-9 to TRBJ2-5; 7 bases agree with TRBD1. With 11 bases clipped from V and 3 bases from J, the junction kept 12 bases outside the gene matches. The germline CDR1 and CDR2 sequences are SEHNR and FQNEAQ (reference sequence). The CDR3 extends over 14 amino acids. The chain's CDR3 is CAVGGRDREETQYF. The CDR3 nucleotides are TGTGCCGTAGGTGGAAGGGACAGAGAAGAGACCCAGTACTTC.

The chain recombines TRBV15 with TRBJ2-1; 7 nucleotides match TRBD1. The V and J ends lost 4 bases and 8 bases, in that order; junction bases with no gene match: 11. This CDR3 has 15 residues. Germline V gives CDR1 LNHNV, CDR2 YYDKDF (reference sequence). The CDR3: CATSKHRGARDEQFF. CDR3 DNA sequence: TGTGCCACCAGCAAGCACAGGGGAGCACGCGATGAGCAGTTCTTC.

The rearrangement joins TRBV19 to TRBJ2-7; TRBD2 might be the D (6 bases). Per germline, CDR1 LNHDA and CDR2 SQIVND (reference sequence). V was shortened by 5 bases and J by 6 bases, with 11 bases between the two germline ends. This CDR3 region has 12 residues. CDR3 sequence reads: CASSQVGGEQYF. CDR3 nucleotides: TGTGCCAGTAGTCAAGTCGGGGGCGAGCAGTACTTC.

This chain connects TRBV2 to TRBJ2-7; weak D call: TRBD1 (5 bases). The germline V gene has CDR1 SNHLY and CDR2 FYNNEI. The CDR3 is 14 amino acids. Trimming pared 6 bases from V and 2 bases from J, leaving 14 bases between. CDR3: CASRDTPAAYEQYF. In DNA form, the CDR3 reads TGTGCCAGCAGGGACACGCCGGCGGCCTACGAGCAGTACTTC.

This rearrangement joins TRBV6-4 to TRBJ2-6; D remains ambiguous. Trimming took 5 bases from V and 7 from J, leaving 12 bases between them. This CDR3 has 14 amino acids. The germline gives CDR1 MRHNA, CDR2 SNTAGT. CDR3 nucleotides: TGTGCCAGCAGTCCCTCAATGAGCGCCAACGTCCTGACTTTC. Its translation is CASSPSMSANVLTF.

The rearrangement uses TRBV5-1 and TRBJ1-2, with 7 bases fitting TRBD1. Germline trimming cut 4 bases from V and 2 bases from J; bases unmatched to any gene: 5. The CDR3 length is 14 residues. Per the germline V gene, CDR1 is SGHRS and CDR2 is YFSETQ. CDR3 coding DNA: TGCGCCAGCAGCCCGGACAGGAGCAACTATGGCTACACCTTC. This sequence encodes CASSPDRSNYGYTF.

This clone was seen more than once but under ten times. A junction boundary mismatches the germline segment, possibly from a read error. J is TRBJ1-2 and V is TRBV7-9, with a possible D match to TRBD1 (5 bases). This CDR3 has 15 residues. Germline CDR1 and CDR2: SEHNR and FQNEAQ (reference sequence). CDR3 coding DNA: TGTGCCAGCAGCTCCCGCCTACAGGCCCCCATGGCTGTGATATTC. Translated, it gives CASSSRLQAPMAVIF.

The chain uses TRBV29-1 and TRBJ1-1, with 9 positions matching TRBD1. This CDR3 has 15 amino acids. Germline-derived CDR1 and CDR2 are SQVTM and ANQGSEA. After removal of 8 bases from V and 2 bases from J, the junction contained 12 bases not matched to a gene. In DNA, the CDR3 is TGCAGCTCTAAGGCGACAGGGGGACACAACACTGAAGCTTTCTTT. This encodes CSSKATGGHNTEAFF.

Many counts were recorded for this clone. The V call is TRBV11-2, the J call TRBJ2-2; a possible D gene is TRBD1 (6 bases). Germline V gene data show CDR1 as SGHAT and CDR2 as FQNNGV. Trimming took off 3 bases at V and 5 bases at J, with 7 bases between the two ends. This CDR3 is built from 13 residues. The CDR3 nucleotides read TGTGCCAGCAGCTTTACAGGGACCGGGGAGCTGTTTTTT. This gives the protein CASSFTGTGELFF.

This chain joins TRBV11-3 and TRBJ2-2; maybe TRBD1 (5 bases). Trimming stripped 1 base from V and 6 bases from J, with 12 bases between. In germline, CDR1 is SGHNT, CDR2 YENEEA. The CDR3 contains 15 residues. The CDR3 nucleotides read TGTGCCAGCAGCTTAGGGGGCGCGGCGGCCGGGGAGCTGTTTTTT. Its protein product is CASSLGGAAAGELFF.

This chain joins TRBV4-3 and TRBJ2-5; 9 nucleotides agree with TRBD2. Germline V gives CDR1 LGHNA, CDR2 YSLEER. The CDR3 runs to 15 residues. Losses at the gene ends were 2 bases for V and 2 bases for J; bases not matched to a gene: 3. The chain's CDR3 is CASSQMTSGQETQYF. In DNA form, the CDR3 reads TGCGCCAGCAGCCAAATGACTAGCGGACAAGAGACCCAGTACTTC.

J is TRBJ1-1 and V is TRBV29-1, with TRBD1 matching 7 bases. V shed 4 bases and J 5 bases; nucleotides not matched to a gene: 4. The CDR3 spans 12 residues. Germline V gene data show CDR1 as SQVTM and CDR2 as ANQGSEA. The CDR3 coding sequence is TGCAGCGTTGCTAAGGGGGCGACTGAAGCTTTCTTT. Protein: CSVAKGATEAFF.

With regard to this clone: At one end the junction does not follow the germline gene, possibly because of a read error. J is TRBJ1-2 and V is TRBV6-2 or TRBV6-3, with TRBD1 matching 8 bases. From germline, CDR1 is MNHEY and CDR2 SVGEGT. The CDR3 spans 13 residues. The CDR3 sequence is CASSRDRTNGYTF. The CDR3 coding sequence is TGTGCCAGCAGCCGGGACAGGACGAATGGGTACACCTTC.

CDR3 sequence: CASSLERGGNTGELFF. CDR3 bases: TGTGCCAGCAGCTTGGAACGGGGGGGGAACACCGGGGAGCTGTTTTTT. V and J are TRBV5-4 and TRBJ2-2; 8 bases match TRBD2. J was trimmed by 1 base and V by 0 bases; bases with no gene match: 2. Germline CDR1 is SGHNT and CDR2 is YYREEE (reference sequence). This CDR3 region has 16 residues.

This clone was observed a single time. The rearrangement joins TRBV7-9 to TRBJ1-3; D is perhaps TRBD1 (5 bases). CDR3 size: 17 residues. The V end lost 1 base, the J end lost 4 bases, and 17 bases lay between the germline ends. Germline lookup yields CDR1 SEHNR and CDR2 FQNEAQ (reference sequence). The CDR3 loop is CASSLDGRAPRGNTIYF. The CDR3 DNA reads TGTGCCAGCAGCTTAGACGGCAGGGCCCCGAGGGGAAACACCATATATTTT.

The chain employs TRBV7-2 and TRBJ1-2; 7 bases line up with TRBD1. V was clipped by 6 bases and J by 3 bases; unmatched bases: 19. The CDR3 contains 18 residues. The germline CDR1 and CDR2 sequences are SGHTA and FQGNSA. The CDR3 nucleotides read TGTGCCAGCAGTTCCACTCGGAGAACCACCCAGGGGGACTATGGCTACACCTTC. Translating gives CASSSTRRTTQGDYGYTF.

This chain joins TRBV30 and TRBJ2-5; the match to TRBD1 covers 7 bases. The CDR3 loop spans 13 amino acids. From germline, CDR1 is GTSNPN and CDR2 SVGIG (reference sequence). V shed 5 bases and J 4 bases; nucleotides not matched to a gene: 7. Here the CDR3 DNA reads TGTGCCTGGGCTAGAAGGGGGCTAGAGACCCAGTACTTC. Amino acids: CAWARRGLETQYF.

Written as DNA, the CDR3 is TGTGCCAGCAGTGTTTCTAGCGGGGGTATTTACAATGAGCAGTTCTTC. This gives the protein CASSVSSGGIYNEQFF. The chain joins TRBV25-1 to TRBJ2-1; TRBD2 matches at 10 bases. Germline assignment: CDR1 MGHDK and CDR2 SYGVNS. Trimming removed 4 bases from V and 4 bases from J; junction bases left unmatched: 7. The CDR3 sequence is 16 residues long.

This clone was counted a single time. This rearrangement joins TRBV5-1 to TRBJ2-2; D call uncertain. The germline V and J ends were trimmed by 3 bases and 5 bases, with 8 bases remaining between them. The germline gives CDR1 SGHRS, CDR2 YFSETQ. The CDR3 has 13 amino acids. CDR3 amino acids: CASSSTTTGELFF. CDR3 sequence (DNA): TGCGCCAGCAGCTCTACGACTACCGGGGAGCTGTTTTTT.